These 19 T cell receptor beta chains came from one sample sequenced in a study of shared clonotypes between healthy human individuals. Using immunoSEQ multiplex PCR, the repertoire was profiled, and TCRdb retains in-frame clones only, with some absent. The table includes roughly 2,000,000 clones, over 85% detected once. Cells designated naive CD8 were CD45RO-negative and were positively selected for CCR7, with terminally differentiated effector memory CD45RA+ cells excluded. The sample was naive CD8+ T cells from PBMCs. Receptors were obtained from a man younger than 35 in good health. Some clones in this sample may be carry-over from other donors' samples.

The rearrangement links TRBV27 to TRBJ2-7, with D tentatively TRBD1 (5 bases). V dropped 5 bases and J dropped 0 bases, with 11 bases sitting between them. Looked up from germline, CDR1 is MNHEY and CDR2 is SMNVEV (reference sequence). CDR3 length equals 14 residues. Here the CDR3 DNA reads TGTGCCAGCAGTGCCGCCAGGGCCTCCTACGAGCAGTACTTC. Protein product: CASSAARASYEQYF.

The chain has TRBV7-9 and TRBJ2-2; a possible D gene is TRBD1 (5 bases). The CDR3 covers 16 residues. Trimming took off 4 bases at V and 0 bases at J, with 12 bases between the two ends. Germline V gene sequence: CDR1 SEHNR, CDR2 FQNEAQ (reference sequence). CDR3 nucleotides: TGTGCCAGCAGCTCGGAGTTACAGGCGAACACCGGGGAGCTGTTTTTT. Translating gives CASSSELQANTGELFF.

V is TRBV6-5 and J is TRBJ2-1; weak D call: TRBD2 (5 bases). Looked up from germline, CDR1 is MNHEY and CDR2 is SVGAGI. This CDR3 comprises 13 residues. V gave up 3 bases and J gave up 10 bases, with 13 bases separating them. The CDR3 loop reads CASSYSGSGEQFF. CDR3 sequence (DNA): TGTGCCAGCAGTTATTCTGGCAGCGGCGAGCAGTTCTTC.

This clone came up once. The CDR3 sequence is CASSSSDPVQKAFF. The CDR3 bases are TGTGCCAGCAGCTCCAGTGACCCCGTACAGAAAGCTTTCTTT. The chain combines TRBV7-9 with TRBJ1-1; D gene unclear. Between the trimmed V and J ends, which lost 4 bases and 9 bases, there was a span of 18 bases. CDR3 length: 14 amino acids. The germline V gene encodes CDR1 SEHNR and CDR2 FQNEAQ (reference sequence). The full variable domain, its missing parts supplied by reference TRBV7-9 and TRBJ1-1, is DTGVSQNPRHKITKRGQNVTFRCDPISEHNRLYWYRQTLGQGPEFLTYFQNEAQLEKSRLLSDRFSAERPKGSFSTLEIQRTEQGDSAMYLCASSSSDPVQKAFFGQGTRLTVV.

The V call is TRBV19, the J call TRBJ2-7, with 11 bases identical to TRBD2. This CDR3 spans 14 amino acids. Germline CDR1 reads LNHDA; CDR2 reads SQIVND (reference sequence). The trim removed 6 bases at V and 3 bases at J, leaving 4 bases unmatched. For the CDR3, the DNA is TGTGCCAGTAGGTCACTAGCGGGGGACTACGAGCAGTACTTC. As protein: CASRSLAGDYEQYF.

About this clone: Other DNA sequences of this sample code for an identical CDR3. The chain recombines TRBV9 with TRBJ2-1, with D perhaps TRBD2 (5 bases). CDR3 size: 14 residues. V was trimmed by 2 bases and J by 5 bases, leaving 11 bases between them. Germline V gene data show CDR1 as SGDLS and CDR2 as YYNGEE. CDR3 DNA sequence: TGTGCCAGCAGCGTTGGAGGTGGTGACAATGAGCAGTTCTTC. Translated, it gives CASSVGGGDNEQFF.

CDR3 DNA sequence: TGTGCCAGCAGTCCCAGACTAGCGGGACTCATCTCCTACGAGCAGTACTTC. Its translation: CASSPRLAGLISYEQYF. J is TRBJ2-7 and V is TRBV27, with TRBD2 matching 11 bases. Germline lookup yields CDR1 MNHEY and CDR2 SMNVEV (reference sequence). V shed 5 bases, J shed 0 bases, and the junction held 9 bases outside the gene matches. The CDR3 runs 17 residues.

The rearrangement links TRBV10-3 to TRBJ1-2, with TRBD1 as a possible D gene (5 bases). Germline V CDR1 and CDR2: ENHRY, SYGVKD. This CDR3 has 12 residues. V gave up 10 bases and J gave up 3 bases, with 12 bases separating them. The CDR3 reads CATRALDYGYTF. The CDR3 DNA sequence: TGTGCCACCAGGGCCCTGGACTATGGCTACACCTTC.

The rearrangement links TRBV14 to TRBJ2-1; D gene ambiguous. CDR3 length equals 17 residues. Trimming left V 4 bases short and J 0 bases short, with 16 bases between. CDR1 is SGHDN and CDR2 is FVKESK in the germline V gene. The CDR3 sequence is CASSPFLGASSYNEQFF. CDR3 DNA sequence: TGTGCCAGCAGCCCATTCCTCGGCGCAAGCTCCTACAATGAGCAGTTCTTC. Filled out from reference TRBV14 and TRBJ2-1, the complete variable domain reads EAGVTQFPSHSVIEKGQTVTLRCDPISGHDNLYWYRRVMGKEIKFLLHFVKESKQDESGMPNNRFLAERTGGTYSTLKVQPAELEDSGVYFCASSPFLGASSYNEQFFGPGTRLTVL.

This rearrangement joins TRBV6-4 to TRBJ1-5; 12 bases agree with TRBD1. CDR3 length: 17 amino acids. The J segment lost 3 bases and the V segment lost 7 bases, leaving 10 bases of the junction unmatched. Germline CDR1 and CDR2: MRHNA and SNTAGT. CDR3 residues: CASITGTGGSINQPQHF. In DNA form, the CDR3 reads TGTGCCAGCATTACCGGGACAGGGGGCAGTATCAATCAGCCCCAGCATTTT.

This chain connects TRBV6-5 to TRBJ2-1; 8 bases line up with TRBD1. The CDR3 extends over 14 amino acids. Trimming cost V 10 bases and J 4 bases; bases outside gene matches: 9. Germline assignment: CDR1 MNHEY and CDR2 SVGAGI. CDR3 sequence reads: CATNDRGPYNEQFF. DNA for the CDR3: TGTGCCACGAACGACAGGGGCCCTTACAATGAGCAGTTCTTC.

The rearrangement links TRBV19 to TRBJ1-5, with 8 nucleotides matching TRBD1. The CDR3 extends over 15 amino acids. From germline, CDR1 is LNHDA and CDR2 SQIVND (reference sequence). J gave up 6 bases and V 4 bases, and 8 bases lay outside the gene matches. The CDR3 DNA is TGTGCCAGTAGTAGGGTCCAGGGGGCTCGTCAGCCCCAGCATTTT. Translation gives CASSRVQGARQPQHF. The full variable domain, its missing parts supplied by reference TRBV19 and TRBJ1-5, is DGGITQSPKYLFRKEGQNVTLSCEQNLNHDAMYWYRQDPGQGLRLIYYSQIVNDFQKGDIAEGYSVSREKKESFPLTVTSAQKNPTAFYLCASSRVQGARQPQHFGDGTRLSIL.

As regards this clone: Different DNA sequences within this sample yield the same CDR3. J is TRBJ2-7 and V is TRBV27; a weak D match, TRBD2 (5 bases). The V end lost 3 bases, the J end lost 0 bases, and 9 bases lay between the germline ends. Germline CDR1 is MNHEY and CDR2 is SMNVEV (reference sequence). CDR3 length: 14 amino acids. The CDR3 region is CASSFFRGSYEQYF. The CDR3 DNA is TGTGCCAGCAGTTTCTTCCGGGGCTCCTACGAGCAGTACTTC.

The rearrangement uses TRBV6-1 and TRBJ2-7; TRBD2 is a possible D gene (5 bases). V shed 9 bases and J shed 7 bases, with 16 bases lying between them. Germline V CDR1 and CDR2: MNHNS, SASEGT. This CDR3 region has 12 residues. CDR3 residues: CASWYEGLEQYF. DNA of the CDR3: TGTGCCAGTTGGTATGAGGGTCTGGAGCAGTACTTC.

The V call is TRBV7-2, the J call TRBJ2-5, with a possible D match to TRBD1 (5 bases). The V end lost 4 bases, the J end lost 2 bases, and 17 bases lay between the germline ends. CDR3 length: 16 residues. Germline V CDR1 and CDR2: SGHTA, FQGNSA. CDR3 coding DNA: TGTGCCAGCAGCTGGCAGGGCCCACCGATTCAAGAGACCCAGTACTTC. Its protein is CASSWQGPPIQETQYF.

This clone was recorded once. A read error may account for a junction end that differs from germline. The rearrangement joins TRBV13 to TRBJ1-1; TRBD1 might be the D (5 bases). Germline CDR1 and CDR2: PRHDT and FYEKMQ (reference sequence). The CDR3 is made up of 16 amino acids. The CDR3 protein is CASSLGTPLRNTEAFF. CDR3 in DNA: TGTGCCAGCAGCCTAGGGACCCCCCTCAGGAACACTGAAGCTTTCTTT. The whole variable domain, filled in from reference TRBV13 and TRBJ1-1, reads AAGVIQSPRHLIKEKRETATLKCYPIPRHDTVYWYQQGPGQDPQFLISFYEKMQSDKGSIPDRFSAQQFSDYHSELNMSSLELGDSALYFCASSLGTPLRNTEAFFGQGTRLTVV.

The chain recombines TRBV4-1 with TRBJ2-7; D is tentatively TRBD1 or TRBD2 (5 bases each). The V gene lost 1 base and the J gene lost 5 bases, with 12 bases spanning the gap. This CDR3 is 14 amino acids long. CDR1 MGHRA and CDR2 YSYEKL come from the germline V gene. The CDR3 DNA reads as TGCGCCAGCAGCCAAGTTGGGGGACCAAACGAGCAGTACTTC. This encodes CASSQVGGPNEQYF.

The V call is TRBV2, the J call TRBJ1-2; 8 bases are shared with TRBD1. CDR1 and CDR2 from the germline V gene are SNHLY and FYNNEI. Unmatched junction bases numbered 6, after V lost 4 bases and J lost 2 bases. CDR3 length equals 15 residues. The CDR3 DNA sequence: TGTGCCAGCAGTGGGTGGGCAGGGGGCAACTATGGCTACACCTTC. Protein sequence: CASSGWAGGNYGYTF.

This sequence joins TRBV7-9 and TRBJ2-7, with 9 nucleotides matching TRBD2. The germline V gene has CDR1 SEHNR and CDR2 FQNEAQ (reference sequence). The ends lost 5 bases at V and 2 bases at J; junction bases unmatched: 13. The CDR3 extends over 17 amino acids. The CDR3 DNA reads TGTGCCAGCAGCCTCGAGAGGCGGGAGGGCCCCGCCTACGAGCAGTACTTC. It is translated as CASSLERREGPAYEQYF.